This is a list of T cell receptor beta chains from one sample in a study of cytomegalovirus exposure and HLA in healthy donors. Sequenced by immunoSEQ multiplex PCR; TCRdb stores in-frame clones only, minus some. The repertoire consists of about 88,000 clones, with approximately 90% occurring once and the leading ten covering around 2.3%. Sequencing used PBMCs. These receptors originate from a man between 18 and 29 years old in good health and CMV-seronegative. CDR3s include the opening cysteine and the closing phenylalanine or tryptophan. A D gene is named only where the DNA matches it firmly. Part of the rows lack a size; the others show once, few, many or a class for expanded clones.

j_gene	abundance	len	v_gene	d_gene	CDR3nt	CDR3aa
TRBJ2-7	-	13	TRBV2	TRBD1	TGTGCCAGCAGAGGGACAGGGGCCTACGAGCAGTACTTC	CASRGTGAYEQYF
TRBJ1-3	once	20	TRBV18	TRBD1	TGTGCCAGCTCACCACCGGAATCTCCCCGGGCAGGGGGAACTGGAAACACCATATATTTT	CASSPPESPRAGGTGNTIYF
TRBJ2-5	-	20	TRBV19	TRBD2	TGTGCCAGTAGTTGGCGACTAGCGGGAGGGGTTCCACCCAAACAAGAGACCCAGTACTTC	CASSWRLAGGVPPKQETQYF
TRBJ2-1	-	13	TRBV4-2	-	TGTGCCAGCAGCCAAGTCGGGGTCCATGAGCAGTTCTTC	CASSQVGVHEQFF
TRBJ2-7	-	15	TRBV6-1	-	TGTGCCAGCAGCGTCTTGGGGAGTACCTCCTACGAGCAGTACTTC	CASSVLGSTSYEQYF
TRBJ2-7	-	15	TRBV7-9	TRBD1	TGTGCCAGCAGCCTAAGGACAGGGCGCGAGTACGAGCAGTACTTC	CASSLRTGREYEQYF
TRBJ1-1	-	15	TRBV19	-	TGTGCCAGTAAGAGGGTGGCAGCCCCGAACACTGAAGCTTTCTTT	CASKRVAAPNTEAFF
TRBJ1-2	-	11	TRBV20-1	-	TGCAGTGCTACGTTCAGGGATCGCTACACCTTC	CSATFRDRYTF
TRBJ1-6	-	15	TRBV9	TRBD1	TGTGCCAGCAGCCCCACCGGACAGGGGAATTCACCCCTCCACTTT	CASSPTGQGNSPLHF
TRBJ1-5	-	13	TRBV5-8	TRBD1	TGTGCCAGCACGGGACAGGGGGATCAGCCCCAGCATTTT	CASTGQGDQPQHF
TRBJ1-5	-	16	TRBV5-4	-	TGTGCCAGCAGCTCGCAGCCAGGGGCTAGCAATCAGCCCCAGCATTTT	CASSSQPGASNQPQHF
TRBJ2-5	once	12	TRBV18	-	TGTGCCAGCTCACCGTCACAAGAGACCCAGTACTTC	CASSPSQETQYF
TRBJ1-4	-	14	TRBV4-1	TRBD1	TGCGCCAGCAGCGGAGGGGACAGGGTGCGAAAACTGTTTTTT	CASSGGDRVRKLFF